Shown below are 13 T cell receptor beta chains from a single sample sequenced in a study of T cells in Graves' hyperthyroidism and ophthalmopathy (dated by TCRdb to the late 2010s). Library creation used multiplex PCR. The reads were generated on an Illumina HiSeq 2000. The TCR beta CDR3 regions were amplified from RNA transcripts. A first-round RT-PCR of the TCR CDR3 used the HTBI primer set with the Qiagen OneStep RT-PCR kit. TCRdb redid the processing of the public reads, applying fastp at Q25 and MiXCR, and retained in-frame beta chains. Here each entry gathers all rows of one CDR3 protein and keeps the most common genes and DNA. The sample includes about 760,000 distinct CDR3 sequences, with 30% to 40% observed a single time. Less than 35% of the sample comes from the top ten. Material for sequencing was blood. The receptors here all came from a woman aged 40 to 50 with Graves' hyperthyroidism.

This clonotype has a handful of counts. J is TRBJ2-5 and V is TRBV28; D unresolved. The CDR3 runs 13 residues. Deletions cut 8 bases from V and 5 bases from J, with 15 bases between. Germline V gives CDR1 MDHEN, CDR2 SYDVKM. The CDR3 here is CASQNSHLETQYF. DNA of the CDR3: TGTGCCAGCCAGAACTCCCATCTCGAGACCCAGTACTTC.

This clonotype was observed at least ten times. The chain combines TRBV2 with TRBJ1-5; D perhaps matches TRBD1 (6 bases). Germline V gives CDR1 SNHLY, CDR2 FYNNEI. Between the trimmed V and J ends, which lost 7 bases and 4 bases, there was a span of 11 bases. The CDR3 sequence is 13 residues long. The CDR3 DNA sequence: TGTGCCAGCATTCAGGGGCTAAATCAGCCCCAGCATTTT. Protein: CASIQGLNQPQHF.

This chain uses TRBV28 with TRBJ2-7; D is possibly TRBD2 (6 bases). V lost 3 bases and J lost 5, with 8 bases in between. There are 12 residues in the CDR3. The germline V gene has CDR1 MDHEN and CDR2 SYDVKM. The chain's CDR3 is CASSFGGNEQYF. CDR3 coding DNA: TGTGCCAGCAGTTTCGGAGGGAACGAGCAGTACTTC.

This clonotype was recorded many times. The chain has TRBV2 and TRBJ1-4; 7 nucleotides agree with TRBD1. There are 16 residues in the CDR3. Germline values: CDR1 SNHLY, CDR2 FYNNEI. Trimming took 6 bases from V and 7 from J; bases not matched to a gene: 14. The chain's CDR3 is CASSAQGSSGSEKLFF. In nucleotides, the CDR3 is TGTGCCAGCAGCGCACAGGGGTCGTCAGGATCTGAAAAACTGTTTTTT.

This clonotype occurred many times. J is TRBJ1-1 and V is TRBV10-3; D is ambiguous. The germline gives CDR1 ENHRY, CDR2 SYGVKD. The V end was cut by 2 bases, the J end by 5 bases, with 15 bases between. This CDR3 comprises 15 residues. The CDR3 protein is CAISENPGRETEAFF. DNA of the CDR3: TGTGCCATCAGTGAGAACCCGGGGAGGGAGACTGAAGCTTTCTTT.

This clonotype was observed many times. The gene calls are TRBV9 and TRBJ2-7; D is ambiguous. The ends were cut back, 0 bases at V and 6 bases at J, with 7 bases in the middle. The CDR3 contains 12 residues. The germline V gene has CDR1 SGDLS and CDR2 YYNGEE. CDR3 amino acids: CASSVGYGEQYF. CDR3 in DNA: TGTGCCAGCAGCGTAGGGTATGGCGAGCAGTACTTC. Together with reference TRBV9 and TRBJ2-7, the CDR3 gives the full variable domain: DSGVTQTPKHLITATGQRVTLRCSPRSGDLSVYWYQQSLDQGLQFLIQYYNGEERAKGNILERFSAQQFPDLHSELNLSSLELGDSALYFCASSVGYGEQYFGPGTRLTVT.

This clonotype was picked up many times. This sequence joins TRBV6-5 and TRBJ1-6; 7 bases fit TRBD1. The CDR3 runs 16 residues. V trimming: 6 bases; J trimming: 5 bases; junction bases outside the gene matches: 10. Germline V gene lookup returns CDR1 MNHEY and CDR2 SVGAGI. The CDR3: CASRPNRQGNNSPLHF. The CDR3 DNA reads TGTGCCAGCAGGCCCAACCGACAGGGCAATAATTCACCCCTCCACTTT.

There are a few counts of this clonotype. V and J are TRBV4-3 and TRBJ1-2; weak D call: TRBD1 (6 bases). This CDR3 is built from 16 residues. Trimming removed 0 bases at V and 4 bases at J, with 15 bases between. The V gene's germline CDR1 is LGHNA and CDR2 YSLEER. CDR3 sequence reads: CASSQDRARGGYGYTF. The CDR3 DNA follows: TGCGCCAGCAGCCAAGATAGGGCCAGGGGTGGCTATGGCTACACCTTC.

This clonotype was recorded at least ten times. The chain carries TRBV29-1 and TRBJ2-2, with D possibly matching TRBD2 (6 bases). Per the germline V gene, CDR1 is SQVTM and CDR2 is ANQGSEA. CDR3 length: 14 residues. The ends were cut back, 3 bases at V and 1 base at J, with 9 bases in the middle. The CDR3 loop reads CSVDGGKNTGELFF. The CDR3 DNA reads as TGCAGCGTTGACGGGGGAAAGAACACCGGGGAGCTGTTTTTT.

This clonotype was picked up many times. The chain carries TRBV5-1 and TRBJ1-2; D may be TRBD1 (6 bases). With 8 bases removed from V and 4 bases from J, the gap between germline ends came to 18 bases. CDR1 and CDR2 from the germline V gene are SGHRS and YFSETQ. The CDR3 is made up of 14 amino acids. The CDR3 loop reads CASTTGPGTYGYTF. Written as DNA, the CDR3 is TGCGCCAGTACAACAGGGCCTGGAACCTATGGCTACACCTTC.

The chain joins TRBV4-3 to TRBJ2-7, with TRBD2 identical over 10 bases. There are 15 residues in the CDR3. V was pared by 4 bases and J by 2 bases, with 5 bases of the junction left unmatched. The germline V gene has CDR1 LGHNA and CDR2 YSLEER. CDR3 residues: CASSLATSGTYEQYF. The CDR3 DNA is TGCGCCAGCAGCCTTGCCACTAGCGGGACCTACGAGCAGTACTTC.

As concerns this clonotype: A read error is possible here, since a much larger clone lies one base away. The chain uses TRBV10-3 and TRBJ2-2; tentative D call: TRBD2 (6 bases). Germline assignment: CDR1 ENHRY and CDR2 SYGVKD. The V end lost 6 bases, the J end lost 5 bases, and 7 bases lay between the germline ends. The CDR3 has 12 residues. The CDR3 reads CAIRRDTGELFF. CDR3 DNA: TGTGCCATCAGGCGGGATACCGGGGAGCTGTTTTTT.

Concerning this clonotype: A much larger clone sits a single nucleotide away, making a read error possible. The rearrangement links TRBV7-2 to TRBJ1-1; weak D call: TRBD1 (5 bases). The CDR3 contains 13 residues. CDR1 is SGHTA and CDR2 is FQGNSA in the germline V gene. In nucleotides, the CDR3 is TGTGCCAGCAGTTACCAGGGATACACTGAAGCTTCCTTT. This translates into CASSYQGYTEASF.